This T cell receptor beta chain was captured in a study of blood T cell repertoires in COVID-19. Study at large: PBMCs, B-cell-depleted T cells, or T cells provided the cDNA or gDNA that made up the material.

CDR1 and CDR2 (germline): LNHDA, SQIVND (reference sequence). V was cut by 5 bases and J by 2 bases, with 10 bases left in between. This CDR3 spans 13 amino acids. Authors' methods: How many nucleated cells were present was estimated from reference gene primer amplification. The data were produced by immunoSEQ multiplex PCR, yet TCRdb's version contains in-frame clones alone and is incomplete. V and J calls plus clone size are reproduced from that table; the DNA served to infer D and trimming. The table has roughly 90,000 clones, 85% to 90% seen once. The chain is built from TRBV19 and TRBJ2-7; D not resolved. Sequencing used peripheral blood. The source is a human donor with active COVID-19. The donor label of this sample is uncertain. The CDR3 DNA is TGTGCCAGTAGTCCTCAGGATGCCTACGAGCAGTACTTC. This codes for CASSPQDAYEQYF.